This T cell receptor beta chain was sequenced for a study of vaccination and CD4 T cells after COVID-19. Study overall: Median time from COVID diagnosis to post-COVID sampling was over 85 days (35 to 161).

The sample's treatment: 10-day PBMC culture with coronavirus spike peptide pools or control peptides (ViraFEST assay). This CDR3 spans 13 amino acids. V was shortened by 6 bases and J by 1 base, with 7 bases between the two germline ends. Per the germline V gene, CDR1 is MNHNS and CDR2 is SASEGT. Points on this clonotype: Its cognate antigen is unknown.

Sequenced with the Oncomine TCR Beta short-read assay was DNA taken from cultured CD4+ T cells. Cultures of CD4+ T cells served as the source for extracting genomic DNA. TCRdb re-analysed the PCR reads in MiXCR, keeping a single row per CDR3 protein. The data show 20,000 to 30,000 distinct CDR3 sequences, approximately 44% seen once. The chain combines TRBV6-1 with TRBJ1-5; D not certain. Sequenced material: CD4+ T cells from blood, cultured in vitro. The sequence came from a human donor who had recovered from COVID-19. CDR3 DNA sequence: TGTGCCAGCAGACGCTACAGCAATCAGCCCCAGCATTTT. Translating gives CASRRYSNQPQHF.